This entry lists 24 T cell receptor beta chains sequenced from one sample in a study of shared clonotypes between healthy human individuals. This table comes from immunoSEQ multiplex PCR, and its TCRdb copy is limited to in-frame clones, with some not included. In the table there are around 500,000 clones, 79% of which are singletons. Sequenced input: PBMCs. The receptor set was obtained from a woman between 40 and 50 years old in good health. Some clones in this sample may be carry-over from other donors' samples.

This clone was seen just once. The chain carries TRBV4-2 and TRBJ2-7, with D perhaps TRBD1 or TRBD2 (6 bases each). The CDR3 has 14 residues. Germline lookup yields CDR1 LGHNA and CDR2 YNFKEQ. V lost 3 bases to trimming and J lost 4 bases, with 13 bases between them. For the CDR3, the DNA is TGTGCCAGCAGCCACAGAGGGGGGCAATACGAGCAGTACTTC. It encodes CASSHRGGQYEQYF.

This sequence joins TRBV19 and TRBJ1-3; perhaps TRBD1 as D (5 bases). Germline values: CDR1 LNHDA, CDR2 SQIVND (reference sequence). V was clipped by 5 bases and J by 0 bases, with 14 bases between them. The CDR3 extends over 16 amino acids. DNA of the CDR3: TGTGCCAGTAGTTCCACCGGGACGGCCTCTGGAAACACCATATATTTT. This gives the protein CASSSTGTASGNTIYF.

The chain's CDR3 is CASSATSDTYEQYF. The CDR3 region has the DNA TGTGCCAGCAGCGCGACTAGCGACACCTACGAGCAGTACTTC. The gene calls are TRBV9 and TRBJ2-7, with 8 bases aligning to TRBD2. The V and J ends lost 3 bases and 2 bases, in that order; junction bases with no gene match: 4. CDR1 and CDR2 (germline): SGDLS, YYNGEE. This CDR3 comprises 14 residues.

The J gene is TRBJ2-2, the V gene TRBV28; 8 bases fit TRBD1. Germline V gene sequence: CDR1 MDHEN, CDR2 SYDVKM. With V trimmed by 7 bases and J by 2 bases, 6 bases remained unmatched. The CDR3 spans 15 residues. The CDR3 DNA sequence: TGTGCCAGCATCCAGGGACAGGCAAACACCGGGGAGCTGTTTTTT. This translates into CASIQGQANTGELFF.

The chain recombines TRBV5-4 with TRBJ2-7, with TRBD2 matching 11 bases. The germline V gene has CDR1 SGHNT and CDR2 YYREEE (reference sequence). The V gene end was trimmed by 4 bases and the J gene end by 1 base; junction bases not matched to a gene: 7. This CDR3 region has 16 residues. The CDR3: CASSPGGLAGSYEQYF. The CDR3 DNA follows: TGTGCCAGCAGCCCCGGCGGACTAGCGGGTTCCTACGAGCAGTACTTC.

V and J are TRBV25-1 and TRBJ2-7; D is perhaps TRBD2 (7 bases). CDR1 MGHDK and CDR2 SYGVNS come from the germline V gene. V was shortened by 2 bases and J by 7 bases, with 18 bases between the two germline ends. The CDR3 has 15 residues. CDR3 sequence: CASSEMSGGSGEQYF. The CDR3 DNA reads as TGTGCCAGCAGTGAAATGTCGGGGGGCTCGGGGGAGCAGTACTTC.

This clone was seen just once. The J gene is TRBJ2-3, the V gene TRBV19, with D unresolved. Germline lookup yields CDR1 LNHDA and CDR2 SQIVND (reference sequence). Between the trimmed V and J ends, which lost 6 bases and 1 base, there was a span of 5 bases. CDR3 size: 12 residues. CDR3 sequence: CASSPRTDTQYF. CDR3 coding DNA: TGTGCCAGTAGCCCCCGCACAGATACGCAGTATTTT.

The rearrangement uses TRBV29-1 and TRBJ2-5; 8 bases fit TRBD2. V lost 4 bases, J lost 1 base, and 2 bases stayed unmatched. The CDR3 extends over 13 amino acids. In germline, CDR1 is SQVTM, CDR2 ANQGSEA. CDR3 loop: CSVGGTSQETQYF. As DNA, the CDR3 is TGCAGCGTTGGAGGGACTAGCCAAGAGACCCAGTACTTC.

This sequence joins TRBV28 and TRBJ1-1, with D uncertain. In germline, CDR1 is MDHEN, CDR2 SYDVKM. V lost 4 bases, J lost 1 base, and 7 bases lay in between. This CDR3 has 13 amino acids. Written as DNA, the CDR3 is TGTGCCAGCAGTTCCTGGCCGAACACTGAAGCTTTCTTT. This translates into CASSSWPNTEAFF.

This chain uses TRBV28 with TRBJ1-4; no clear D. Trimming pared 6 bases from V and 4 bases from J, leaving 3 bases between. Germline V gene sequence: CDR1 MDHEN, CDR2 SYDVKM. CDR3 length equals 11 residues. Here the CDR3 reads CASRSNEKLFF. The CDR3 DNA reads as TGTGCCAGCAGGAGTAATGAAAAACTGTTTTTT.

This clone appeared once. V gene TRBV28 combines with J gene TRBJ1-2; D ambiguous. Looked up from germline, CDR1 is MDHEN and CDR2 is SYDVKM. Trimming cost V 7 bases and J 5 bases, with 17 bases left between them. This CDR3 spans 14 amino acids. CDR3 in amino acids: CASTGRAANYGYTF. CDR3 coding DNA: TGTGCCAGCACTGGGAGGGCGGCGAATTATGGCTACACCTTC.

CDR3 residues: CASSTDREAEAFF. CDR3 bases: TGTGCCAGTAGCACCGACAGGGAGGCTGAAGCTTTCTTT. The V and J genes are TRBV19 and TRBJ1-1; 7 nucleotides align to TRBD1. Germline values: CDR1 LNHDA, CDR2 SQIVND (reference sequence). CDR3 length equals 13 residues. Losses at the gene ends were 6 bases for V and 6 bases for J; bases not matched to a gene: 7.

The chain carries TRBV29-1 and TRBJ2-7; D may match TRBD1 or TRBD2 (7 bases each). The V gene's germline CDR1 is SQVTM and CDR2 ANQGSEA. V was pared by 6 bases and J by 6 bases, with 21 bases between. This CDR3 has 14 amino acids. DNA of the CDR3: TGCAGCGTAGATCCCCAGGGGGGGGAAGGCGAGCAGTACTTC. Its protein product is CSVDPQGGEGEQYF.

The rearrangement uses TRBV7-9 and TRBJ2-5; D remains unclear. The V end lost 1 base, the J end lost 11 bases, and 11 bases lay between the germline ends. Per the germline V gene, CDR1 is SEHNR and CDR2 is FQNEAQ (reference sequence). The CDR3 consists of 12 residues. CDR3 DNA sequence: TGTGCCAGCAGCTTAGTGGCCCCTGATCAGTACTTC. Protein: CASSLVAPDQYF.

Details on this clone: The sample carries other DNA sequences with the same CDR3. The V call is TRBV5-4, the J call TRBJ2-7; D could derive from TRBD1 or TRBD2 (6 bases each). The CDR3 spans 14 residues. Germline V gives CDR1 SGHNT, CDR2 YYREEE (reference sequence). The V and J ends lost 2 bases and 0 bases respectively, with 9 bases between them. The CDR3 nucleotides are TGTGCCAGCAGCTTAGGGGGGAGCTCCTACGAGCAGTACTTC. It yields the protein CASSLGGSSYEQYF.

V is TRBV4-2 and J is TRBJ2-1; possible D gene TRBD2, 6 bases. Germline V gives CDR1 LGHNA, CDR2 YNFKEQ. The CDR3 covers 15 residues. Trimming removed 3 bases from V and 6 bases from J, with 15 bases in between. The CDR3 spells CASSQKGGKSNEQFF. CDR3 DNA sequence: TGTGCCAGCAGCCAGAAGGGCGGGAAGAGCAATGAGCAGTTCTTC.

The chain couples TRBV28 to TRBJ2-5; a possible D gene is TRBD1 (5 bases). The V gene's germline CDR1 is MDHEN and CDR2 SYDVKM. V lost 3 bases and J 0 bases, leaving 11 bases between the germline ends. This CDR3 region has 15 residues. The CDR3 DNA is TGTGCCAGCAGTTTTGTAACAGGCGACCAAGAGACCCAGTACTTC. It encodes CASSFVTGDQETQYF.

This clone appeared once. CDR3 residues: CASRGGQGDYGYTF. The CDR3 nucleotides are TGTGCCAGTAGGGGGGGACAGGGTGACTATGGCTACACCTTC. The rearrangement links TRBV19 to TRBJ1-2; 9 nucleotides match TRBD1. Germline V gives CDR1 LNHDA, CDR2 SQIVND (reference sequence). Trimming cost V 6 bases and J 3 bases; bases outside gene matches: 5. This CDR3 has 14 residues.

This clone has just a few counts. V usage is TRBV5-5 and J usage is TRBJ2-3; D perhaps matches TRBD1 (5 bases). V lost 0 bases and J lost 0, with 11 bases in between. Germline V CDR1 and CDR2: SGHKS, YYEKEE (reference sequence). This CDR3 is 16 amino acids long. CDR3 sequence reads: CASSLEARASTDTQYF. For the CDR3, the DNA is TGTGCCAGCAGCTTGGAGGCCAGGGCCAGCACAGATACGCAGTATTTT. Complete variable domain (other parts from reference TRBV5-5 and TRBJ2-3): DAGVTQSPTHLIKTRGQQVTLRCSPISGHKSVSWYQQVLGQGPQFIFQYYEKEERGRGNFPDRFSARQFPNYSSELNVNALLLGDSALYLCASSLEARASTDTQYFGPGTRLTVL.

This clone was picked up a small number of times. The chain uses TRBV10-3 and TRBJ2-3, with D hard to call. Between the trimmed V and J ends, which lost 4 bases and 6 bases, there was a span of 14 bases. The germline CDR1 and CDR2 sequences are ENHRY and SYGVKD. This CDR3 comprises 14 residues. CDR3 amino acids: CAISGPSVRDTQYF. The CDR3 DNA sequence: TGTGCCATCAGTGGGCCCTCAGTGCGCGATACGCAGTATTTT.

The rearrangement uses TRBV19 and TRBJ1-5, with D uncertain. The CDR3 runs 13 residues. Germline V gene data show CDR1 as LNHDA and CDR2 as SQIVND (reference sequence). Deletions cut 0 bases from V and 12 bases from J, with 12 bases between. CDR3 protein: CASSIEAHLFQHF. The DNA of the CDR3 is TGTGCCAGTAGTATAGAAGCGCATCTCTTCCAGCATTTT.

The chain links TRBV7-3 to TRBJ2-7; TRBD1 might be the D (6 bases). Trimming took 10 bases from V and 6 from J, leaving 19 bases between them. This CDR3 region has 13 residues. Germline CDR1 and CDR2: SGHTA and FQGTGA. The CDR3 protein is CATAWGPRSEQYF. The CDR3 coding sequence is TGTGCCACCGCCTGGGGGCCACGATCCGAGCAGTACTTC. The full variable domain, rest sourced from reference TRBV7-3 and TRBJ2-7, is GAGVSQTPSNKVTEKGKYVELRCDPISGHTALYWYRQSLGQGPEFLIYFQGTGAADDSGLPNDRFFAVRPEGSVSTLKIQRTERGDSAVYLCATAWGPRSEQYFGPGTRLTVT.

V usage is TRBV4-2 and J usage is TRBJ2-7, with D perhaps matching TRBD1 or TRBD2 (5 bases each). V dropped 4 bases and J dropped 1 base, with 11 bases sitting between them. The CDR3 length is 14 residues. Per germline, CDR1 LGHNA and CDR2 YNFKEQ. The CDR3 is CASSPRDGSYEQYF. The CDR3 DNA follows: TGTGCCAGCAGCCCACGGGACGGATCCTACGAGCAGTACTTC.

The chain carries TRBV15 and TRBJ2-3; the D gene is possibly TRBD2 (6 bases). Germline CDR1 and CDR2: LNHNV and YYDKDF (reference sequence). The CDR3 loop spans 14 amino acids. Trimming pared 3 bases from V and 4 bases from J, leaving 11 bases between. The chain's CDR3 is CATSSGSWADTQYF. The CDR3 nucleotides read TGTGCCACCAGCAGCGGGAGTTGGGCAGATACGCAGTATTTT.